This T cell receptor beta chain was sequenced during a study of CD8+ T cells in alopecia areata (dated by TCRdb to 2017 to 2018). Background on the whole study: The treated patients took part in an open-label pilot trial in which moderate-to-severe alopecia areata was treated with oral tofacitinib at 5 to 10 mg twice daily. Tofacitinib was given for 6 to 18 months, followed by 6 months of follow-up off drug to assess delayed response and recurrence. The study used high-throughput TCRbeta sequencing to examine T cell clonal expansion in alopecia areata, in both the C3H/HeJ mouse model and human patients. Scalp clonality was compared across normal scalp (n=4), patchy alopecia areata scalp (n=8), and alopecia totalis/universalis scalp (n=8). RNA was obtained with the PAXgene miRNA kit for fixed scalp, the miRNeasy kit for PBMCs, and the RNeasy kit for mouse skin. Tofacitinib-treated patients had biopsies at baseline and at 4 and 24 weeks of treatment, with a later scalp biopsy in several patients. Amplification of TCRbeta CDR3 regions was done by immunoSEQ multiplex PCR using 35 Vbeta forward primers and 13 Jbeta reverse primers. In humans, TCRbeta sequencing was performed on scalp tissue and on sorted CD4+ and CD8+ peripheral blood T cells from healthy controls and from patients with patchy or totalis/universalis alopecia areata. Paper-wide results and their limitations: Compared with normal scalp, lesional scalp had higher clonality and more expanded CD8+ clones, particularly in alopecia totalis/universalis, a pattern that suggests antigenic drive. Compared with mice, TCR sequences shared between patients were less clear, possibly partly because of HLA diversity across the patient population. Scalp TCR repertoire analysis is complicated because resident alphabeta T cells in normal human skin are also sequenced, whereas mouse skin is dominated by gammadelta T cells.

Library prep was done by the immunoSEQ multiplex PCR assay. RNA was extracted from all samples and reverse transcribed into cDNA as template for TCR sequencing. First-strand cDNA was synthesized with SuperScript III using a 2:1 mix of oligo-dT and random hexamers. A synthetic immune receptor repertoire was used to gauge amplification bias, and whatever bias remained was removed computationally. The original methods were these. Raw reads were preprocessed to remove errors, and CDR3 was defined according to IMGT conventions as the region from the conserved cysteine to phenylalanine. Clonality was computed by normalizing Shannon entropy by log2 of the number of productive unique TCRs and subtracting the result from 1. Whether each scalp clone was CD4 or CD8 was inferred by checking scalp TCRbeta sequences against the CD4 and CD8 repertoires from sorted blood. TCRdb limited this immuneACCESS table to in-frame rearrangements with V and J called. A share of clones is missing; checked studies link under half to unresolved V genes, and the rest is unexplained. V, J and clone size reflect that table, while D and trimming were determined from the DNA. The sample includes some 150,000 clones, with just over 65% observed a single time. Around 10% of the sample rests with the top ten.

Turning to this clone: No cognate antigen has been identified for it. Base qualities are missing; no much larger clone stands one base away. Other DNA sequences from this sample encode an identical CDR3 as well.

Per the publication, the time point label means: baseline before oral tofacitinib. Peripheral blood and lesional scalp punch biopsies were obtained from patients with alopecia areata. PBMCs were separated by density centrifugation and stained for CD3, CD4 and CD8, after which CD4+ and CD8+ T cells were sorted on a FACSAria. This sequence was found in a human donor with alopecia areata. The material was CD8+ T cells sorted from blood, obtained at week 0.

The CDR3 reads CASSLGSEAFF. The bases are TGTGCCAGCAGCTTAGGGAGTGAAGCTTTCTTT. This sequence uses TRBV7-9 and TRBJ1-1, with the D gene not clear enough to name. Its CDR3 holds 11 amino acids, cysteine through phenylalanine. The read is trimmed to its CDR3 DNA, 33 bases read in frame from base 1. V loses 1 base, J loses 7 bases, and the germline ends lie 4 bases apart. CDR1 SEHNR and CDR2 FQNEAQ are derived from the germline V gene (reference sequence).